Sequencing of this TCR beta chain was carried out in a study of neoadjuvant anti-PD-1 for oral cavity cancer. Study-wide context: Around day 43, patients without progression received a fourth nivolumab dose before surgery.

The data were produced by immunoSEQ multiplex PCR, yet TCRdb's version contains in-frame clones alone and is incomplete. The table includes over 65,000 clones, approximately 87% detected once. Time point defined: after neoadjuvant nivolumab, at surgical resection. Patients had newly diagnosed, untreated stage II-IVA oral cavity squamous cell carcinoma. No culture or expansion preceded analysis of these blood cells. The CDR3 covers 14 residues. Germline CDR1 and CDR2: SGDLS and YYNGEE. V was clipped by 3 bases and J by 5 bases, with 15 bases between them. This sample comprised PBMCs, obtained after nivolumab (anti-PD-1) treatment. The rearrangement joins TRBV9 to TRBJ2-7, with D unresolved. This sequence originates from a person aged 40 to 85 with oral cavity squamous cell carcinoma. CDR3 DNA sequence: TGTGCCAGCAGCGCCCTCAGGTTTTCGGACGAGCAGTACTTC. It is translated as CASSALRFSDEQYF.